The 27 T cell receptor beta chains reported below all come from one sample, sequenced in a study of cytomegalovirus exposure and HLA in healthy donors. PCR involved 60 Vbeta and 13 Jbeta primers. Produced via immunoSEQ multiplex PCR; TCRdb's table is partial and in-frame only. The table shows 120,000 to 150,000 clones, with over 60% occurring only once. Sequenced input: PBMCs. The receptors shown here come from a male donor in good health and CMV-seronegative.

This clone was observed a single time. This sequence joins TRBV9 and TRBJ2-2, with TRBD2 matching 8 bases. The CDR3 loop spans 16 amino acids. V shed 0 bases and J 2 bases; nucleotides not matched to a gene: 3. CDR1 is SGDLS and CDR2 is YYNGEE in the germline V gene. CDR3 sequence reads: CASSVDSGVNTGELFF. DNA of the CDR3: TGTGCCAGCAGCGTAGATAGCGGGGTAAACACCGGGGAGCTGTTTTTT.

This clone was seen a handful of times. This chain joins TRBV7-9 and TRBJ1-1, with D uncertain. This CDR3 is 12 amino acids long. Trimming pared 2 bases from V and 9 bases from J, leaving 10 bases between. From germline, CDR1 is SEHNR and CDR2 FQNEAQ (reference sequence). The DNA for the CDR3 is TGTGCCAGCAGCTTATCTGCGGATAAAGCTTTCTTT. Protein product: CASSLSADKAFF.

This clone came up once. V is TRBV30 and J is TRBJ1-5, with TRBD1 as a possible D gene (5 bases). The CDR3 length is 13 residues. Germline V gives CDR1 GTSNPN, CDR2 SVGIG (reference sequence). Trimming left V 0 bases short and J 5 bases short, with 8 bases between. CDR3 amino acids: CAWSVGRDQPQHF. DNA of the CDR3: TGTGCCTGGAGTGTCGGCAGGGATCAGCCCCAGCATTTT.

J is TRBJ2-1 and V is TRBV21-1; the table's D call of TRBD2 was not tested on the DNA. TRBV21-1 is termed a pseudogene. This CDR3 spans 18 amino acids. Here the CDR3 reads CASTLKMASGGKGGEQFF. The CDR3 DNA reads as TGTGCCAGCACACTCAAGATGGCTAGCGGGGGGAAAGGCGGTGAGCAGTTCTTC.

This chain joins TRBV9 and TRBJ1-1; TRBD1 agrees at 9 bases. V gave up 4 bases and J gave up 4 bases; unmatched junction bases: 5. Germline V gives CDR1 SGDLS, CDR2 YYNGEE. This CDR3 spans 14 amino acids. The CDR3 spells CASSLQGAGTEAFF. Here the CDR3 DNA reads TGTGCCAGCAGCCTACAGGGGGCTGGCACTGAAGCTTTCTTT.

The chain couples TRBV5-6 to TRBJ1-2; 8 bases line up with TRBD1. V shed 3 bases and J 2 bases; nucleotides not matched to a gene: 3. Germline CDR1 reads SGHDT; CDR2 reads YYEEEE. This CDR3 spans 14 amino acids. The CDR3 protein is CASSSRDRNYGYTF. In DNA form, the CDR3 reads TGTGCCAGCAGCTCGCGGGACAGGAACTATGGCTACACCTTC.

This clone came up once. V and J are TRBV19 and TRBJ1-6, with D possibly matching TRBD1 (5 bases). Per the germline V gene, CDR1 is LNHDA and CDR2 is SQIVND (reference sequence). This CDR3 is 16 amino acids long. V was trimmed by 8 bases and J by 8 bases, leaving 22 bases between them. The DNA for the CDR3 is TGTGCCAGTCATTTGGGGCTTGCCGCGTGGGATTCACCCCTCCACTTT. Amino acids: CASHLGLAAWDSPLHF. The variable domain in full, completed from reference TRBV19 and TRBJ1-6, reads DGGITQSPKYLFRKEGQNVTLSCEQNLNHDAMYWYRQDPGQGLRLIYYSQIVNDFQKGDIAEGYSVSREKKESFPLTVTSAQKNPTAFYLCASHLGLAAWDSPLHFGNGTRLTVT.

The genes are TRBV30 and TRBJ2-7; D ambiguous. The CDR3 contains 11 residues. CDR1 is GTSNPN and CDR2 is SVGIG in the germline V gene (reference sequence). Trimming pared 0 bases from V and 6 bases from J, leaving 6 bases between. The CDR3 nucleotides read TGTGCCTGGAGTGTACTCGGCGAGCAGTACTTC. Amino acid sequence: CAWSVLGEQYF.

V usage is TRBV15 and J usage is TRBJ1-5, with D tentatively TRBD1 (6 bases). The CDR3 is made up of 15 amino acids. Trimming removed 5 bases at V and 0 bases at J, with 11 bases between. The germline gives CDR1 LNHNV, CDR2 YYDKDF (reference sequence). The CDR3 nucleotides read TGTGCCACCAGCGAACAGGGATATAGCAATCAGCCCCAGCATTTT. Protein product: CATSEQGYSNQPQHF.

The rearrangement links TRBV21-1 to TRBJ2-5; TRBD2 was called by the table and not checked on the DNA. Matching the DNA end better, TRBJ2-7 makes the J call doubtful. TRBV21-1 is a recognized pseudogene. The CDR3 extends over 18 amino acids. Here the CDR3 DNA reads TGTGCCAGCACCCCAGGGACTAGCGGGCGCGTACCGTCCTACGAGCAGTACTTC. Translated, it gives CASTPGTSGRVPSYEQYF.

The rearrangement links TRBV5-6 to TRBJ2-7; D is perhaps TRBD1 (6 bases). The CDR3 is made up of 14 amino acids. Germline lookup yields CDR1 SGHDT and CDR2 YYEEEE. The V end lost 2 bases, the J end lost 6 bases, and 15 bases lay between the germline ends. CDR3 sequence: CASSFPEQGPEQYF. The DNA for the CDR3 is TGTGCCAGCAGCTTCCCCGAACAGGGACCCGAGCAGTACTTC. Variable domain in full (rest from reference TRBV5-6 and TRBJ2-7): DAGVTQSPTHLIKTRGQQVTLRCSPKSGHDTVSWYQQALGQGPQFIFQYYEEEERQRGNFPDRFSGHQFPNYSSELNVNALLLGDSALYLCASSFPEQGPEQYFGPGTRLTVT.

This clone was seen more than once but under ten times. The chain couples TRBV4-3 to TRBJ2-5, with 14 bases aligning to TRBD2. The V segment lost 1 base and the J segment 3 bases; nucleotides outside the gene matches: 1. The CDR3 totals 16 residues. The germline V gene encodes CDR1 LGHNA and CDR2 YSLEER. CDR3 loop: CASSQGLAGGEETQYF. CDR3 DNA sequence: TGCGCCAGCAGCCAAGGACTAGCGGGGGGGGAAGAGACCCAGTACTTC.

The V call is TRBV5-1, the J call TRBJ2-2, with D tentatively TRBD1 (5 bases). The CDR3 is made up of 15 amino acids. CDR1 and CDR2 (germline): SGHRS, YFSETQ. V was pared by 7 bases and J by 1 base, with 14 bases between. CDR3 region: CASRPAGLNTGELFF. CDR3 sequence (DNA): TGCGCCAGCCGGCCGGCAGGGTTGAACACCGGGGAGCTGTTTTTT.

This clone was seen more than once but under ten times. The chain employs TRBV19 and TRBJ1-5; 8 bases map to TRBD1. CDR1 is LNHDA, CDR2 SQIVND, per germline (reference sequence). CDR3 length: 17 residues. After removal of 0 bases from V and 4 bases from J, the junction contained 8 bases not matched to a gene. DNA for the CDR3: TGTGCCAGTAGTATAGAAGCCCGGACAGGGCCAAATCAGCCCCAGCATTTT. It codes for CASSIEARTGPNQPQHF.

The chain is built from TRBV29-1 and TRBJ1-2, with 8 bases aligning to TRBD1. The junction had 5 bases not matched to a gene; V was cut back by 4 bases and J by 7 bases. Germline loops: CDR1 SQVTM, CDR2 ANQGSEA. The CDR3 sequence is 12 residues long. The CDR3 DNA follows: TGCAGCGTTGGAGGACAGGGAGGTGGCTACACCTTC. It encodes CSVGGQGGGYTF. Looking up the rest from reference TRBV29-1 and TRBJ1-2 gives the full variable domain: SAVISQKPSRDICQRGTSLTIQCQVDSQVTMMFWYRQQPGQSLTLIATANQGSEATYESGFVIDKFPISRPNLTFSTLTVSNMSPEDSSIYLCSVGGQGGGYTFGSGTRLTVV.

The chain links TRBV4-2 to TRBJ1-2; 8 bases agree with TRBD1. V trimming: 4 bases; J trimming: 7 bases; junction bases outside the gene matches: 8. Germline CDR1 LGHNA, CDR2 YNFKEQ. The CDR3 totals 14 residues. In DNA form, the CDR3 reads TGTGCCAGCAGCCCCCTCGGACAGGGCACTGGCTACACCTTC. It specifies CASSPLGQGTGYTF.

V usage is TRBV7-2 and J usage is TRBJ1-5; D is perhaps TRBD1 (5 bases). The V gene's germline CDR1 is SGHTA and CDR2 FQGNSA. The CDR3 consists of 14 residues. The V end lost 4 bases, the J end lost 0 bases, and 7 bases lay between the germline ends. This CDR3 is CASSSGLSNQPQHF. CDR3 bases: TGTGCCAGCAGCTCGGGACTTAGCAATCAGCCCCAGCATTTT.

The chain joins TRBV7-9 to TRBJ2-5, with 7 bases identical to TRBD2. CDR3 length equals 16 residues. Per the germline V gene, CDR1 is SEHNR and CDR2 is FQNEAQ (reference sequence). The J segment lost 4 bases and the V segment lost 1 base, leaving 9 bases of the junction unmatched. The CDR3 nucleotides read TGTGCCAGCAGCTTAGGGGATAGCGGGTTCGGAGAGACCCAGTACTTC. It encodes CASSLGDSGFGETQYF.

This chain connects TRBV5-1 to TRBJ1-5, with D maybe TRBD1 (6 bases). CDR3 size: 15 residues. CDR1 and CDR2 (germline): SGHRS, YFSETQ. V lost 4 bases and J 7 bases, leaving 18 bases between the germline ends. The CDR3 region has the DNA TGCGCCAGCAGCCCATCAACAGGGTCGGGGCAGCCCCAGCATTTT. Amino acids: CASSPSTGSGQPQHF.

The chain couples TRBV6-1 to TRBJ2-3; a possible D gene is TRBD1 (6 bases). The CDR3 is 16 amino acids. The V gene's germline CDR1 is MNHNS and CDR2 SASEGT. With 4 bases removed from V and 0 bases from J, the gap between germline ends came to 14 bases. DNA for the CDR3: TGTGCCAGCAGTGGTGGGGACATCACTAGCACAGATACGCAGTATTTT. Its translation is CASSGGDITSTDTQYF.

The rearrangement joins TRBV4-3 to TRBJ2-3; TRBD2 is a possible D gene (6 bases). This CDR3 has 13 amino acids. The V gene's germline CDR1 is LGHNA and CDR2 YSLEER. V lost 4 bases to trimming and J lost 6 bases, with 11 bases between them. For the CDR3, the DNA is TGCGCCAGCAGCCCGGAGGGCGGGGATACGCAGTATTTT. Amino acids: CASSPEGGDTQYF.

The V gene is TRBV7-6, the J gene TRBJ2-7; 9 bases fit TRBD1. Germline values: CDR1 SGHVS, CDR2 FNYEAQ. V trimming: 2 bases; J trimming: 5 bases; junction bases outside the gene matches: 13. This CDR3 has 17 residues. CDR3 sequence (DNA): TGTGCCAGCAGCTTATACCCAGCGGGACAGGGAAGCCACGAGCAGTACTTC. This gives the protein CASSLYPAGQGSHEQYF.

The chain carries TRBV7-3 and TRBJ2-1; D is ambiguous. CDR3 length: 13 residues. CDR1 is SGHTA and CDR2 is FQGTGA in the germline V gene. Trimming pared 2 bases from V and 9 bases from J, leaving 11 bases between. CDR3 sequence reads: CASSLVTSGEQFF. The CDR3 DNA reads as TGTGCCAGCAGCTTAGTTACCTCCGGTGAGCAGTTCTTC.

This clone has a single count. The chain has TRBV28 and TRBJ2-7; TRBD2 agrees at 9 bases. CDR3 length: 14 amino acids. Germline V gene sequence: CDR1 MDHEN, CDR2 SYDVKM. The ends lost 7 bases at V and 4 bases at J; junction bases unmatched: 8. Here the CDR3 DNA reads TGTGCCAGCACCGAGGGGAGCGGGAGGTACGAGCAGTACTTC. This gives the protein CASTEGSGRYEQYF.

In this sample, this clone turned up a few times. The chain combines TRBV6-5 with TRBJ1-2; TRBD1 is a possible D gene (6 bases). Looked up from germline, CDR1 is MNHEY and CDR2 is SVGAGI. The V end was cut by 6 bases, the J end by 3 bases, with 11 bases between. The CDR3 is made up of 13 amino acids. CDR3 sequence reads: CASSLDSYYGYTF. CDR3 nucleotide sequence: TGTGCCAGCAGCCTGGACAGCTACTATGGCTACACCTTC.

This chain joins TRBV5-4 and TRBJ2-5; D gene ambiguous. This CDR3 is 13 amino acids long. The germline V and J ends were trimmed by 4 bases and 2 bases, with 9 bases remaining between them. Germline V gives CDR1 SGHNT, CDR2 YYREEE (reference sequence). CDR3 sequence: CASSIDKQETQYF. CDR3 DNA sequence: TGTGCCAGCAGCATCGACAAACAAGAGACCCAGTACTTC.

The chain couples TRBV28 to TRBJ1-2, with TRBD1 matching 8 bases. CDR3 length equals 14 residues. V shed 5 bases and J 8 bases; nucleotides not matched to a gene: 10. Per germline, CDR1 MDHEN and CDR2 SYDVKM. The CDR3: CASSAGQGHIGYTF. CDR3 nucleotides: TGTGCCAGCAGTGCTGGACAGGGCCATATAGGCTACACCTTC.